This record looks at one T cell receptor beta chain sequence and its context. One end of the junction varies from germline; a read error may be responsible. The data are from a study of blood T cells in healthy people across ages. The CDR3 has 15 residues. Germline CDR1 reads MGHRA; CDR2 reads YSYEKL. Sample-barcoded 5' priming and a J-beta primer mix drove a second PCR of roughly 6 to 12 cycles. Carrying 12 random nucleotides, a template-switch adaptor labeled each individual cDNA molecule. Each CDR3 protein gets one entry after TCRdb re-called the 5' RACE reads with MiXCR. The sample lists about 580,000 distinct CDR3 sequences, roughly 48% seen once, with about 26% in the top ten.

This sequence joins TRBV4-1 and TRBJ2-7, with 8 bases matching TRBD2. The clonotype comes from a man older than 75 in good health. The sample consisted of blood. The CDR3 here is CASSQMPAGAYEQYF. CDR3 in DNA: TGCGCCAGTAGCCAAATGCCAGCGGGAGCCTACGAGCAGTACTTC.